These 26 T cell receptor beta chains originate from one sample sequenced in a study of OX40 agonist ivuxolimab in advanced cancers. TCRdb's copy holds only in-frame clones and misses some; the assay was immunoSEQ multiplex PCR. The table lists about 55,000 clones, approximately 86% of them singletons. The sequences come from CD4+ or CD8+ T cells sorted from blood, collected in a trial of the OX40 agonist ivuxolimab. The receptors were gathered from an adult with an advanced solid tumor such as melanoma, head and neck, liver or kidney cancer.

This rearrangement joins TRBV19 to TRBJ1-5, with D possibly matching TRBD1 (5 bases). CDR1 LNHDA and CDR2 SQIVND come from the germline V gene (reference sequence). This CDR3 has 16 residues. Trimming removed 4 bases at V and 7 bases at J, with 20 bases between. This chain's CDR3 is CASSTILGRAGQPQHF. CDR3 in DNA: TGTGCCAGTAGTACTATCTTAGGCAGGGCAGGGCAGCCCCAGCATTTT.

The table lists this clone with a few counts. V gene TRBV5-1 combines with J gene TRBJ2-2, with 8 nucleotides matching TRBD2. Germline values: CDR1 SGHRS, CDR2 YFSETQ. J gave up 4 bases and V 1 base, and 3 bases lay outside the gene matches. The CDR3 extends over 15 amino acids. The DNA for the CDR3 is TGCGCCAGCAGCTTGTACGGGAGGGGCACCGGGGAGCTGTTTTTT. It encodes CASSLYGRGTGELFF.

V gene TRBV19 combines with J gene TRBJ2-7; TRBD1 might be the D (6 bases). In germline, CDR1 is LNHDA, CDR2 SQIVND (reference sequence). Trimming removed 8 bases from V and 7 bases from J, with 15 bases in between. CDR3 length: 12 residues. In DNA, the CDR3 is TGTGCCAGTGTCGGACAGTACGGGGAGCAGTACTTC. It is translated as CASVGQYGEQYF.

This chain joins TRBV28 and TRBJ2-1; weak D call: TRBD2 (5 bases). The CDR3 sequence is 15 residues long. The germline CDR1 and CDR2 sequences are MDHEN and SYDVKM. V lost 2 bases and J lost 3, with 11 bases in between. CDR3 in amino acids: CASSLVAGLYNEQFF. CDR3 sequence (DNA): TGTGCCAGCAGTTTAGTGGCGGGCCTCTACAATGAGCAGTTCTTC.

This clone turned up a few times. The chain uses TRBV7-9 and TRBJ1-2, with D possibly being TRBD1 (5 bases). In germline, CDR1 is SEHNR, CDR2 FQNEAQ (reference sequence). Trimming shortened V by 1 base and J by 7 bases, and 7 bases separated the two germline ends. The length of the CDR3 is 12 residues. The CDR3, as DNA: TGTGCCAGCAGCTTAGGAGGGGTTGGCTACACCTTC. Translating gives CASSLGGVGYTF.

This chain joins TRBV27 and TRBJ2-1; D might be TRBD2 (6 bases). The V gene lost 5 bases and the J gene lost 7 bases, with 18 bases spanning the gap. CDR3 size: 15 residues. CDR1 is MNHEY, CDR2 SMNVEV, per germline (reference sequence). The CDR3 region is CASSTRVTRENEQFF. The CDR3 DNA reads as TGTGCCAGCAGTACCCGGGTTACCCGGGAGAATGAGCAGTTCTTC.

This sequence joins TRBV6-1 and TRBJ2-7; 11 bases are a match to TRBD2. From germline, CDR1 is MNHNS and CDR2 SASEGT. The V segment lost 8 bases and the J segment 3 bases; nucleotides outside the gene matches: 18. The CDR3 extends over 18 amino acids. In nucleotides, the CDR3 is TGTGCCAGCCGTAAAGGGGTAGCGGGAGGGACGGCCTACTACGAGCAGTACTTC. It is translated as CASRKGVAGGTAYYEQYF.

This clone was counted a few times. This same CDR3 is encoded by further DNA sequences in the sample. The rearrangement links TRBV5-1 to TRBJ1-1; D is unresolved. The CDR3 runs to 14 residues. Trimming cost V 0 bases and J 1 base, with 7 bases left between them. Germline assignment: CDR1 SGHRS and CDR2 YFSETQ. The CDR3 DNA sequence: TGCGCCAGCAGCTTGGGTGGAGGGAACACTGAAGCTTTCTTT. Protein sequence: CASSLGGGNTEAFF.

The chain employs TRBV9 and TRBJ2-3, with 8 bases that match TRBD2. With 4 bases clipped from V and 2 bases from J, the junction kept 9 bases outside the gene matches. This CDR3 region has 16 residues. Germline CDR1 and CDR2: SGDLS and YYNGEE. For the CDR3, the DNA is TGTGCCAGCAGCCCCCGAAGCGGGGGAACCACAGATACGCAGTATTTT. It yields the protein CASSPRSGGTTDTQYF.

About this clone itself: Other DNA sequences in this specimen translate into the identical CDR3. The chain has TRBV6-5 and TRBJ2-3; 8 bases map to TRBD1. Trimming took 9 bases from V and 4 from J; bases not matched to a gene: 3. CDR1 MNHEY and CDR2 SVGAGI come from the germline V gene. The CDR3 contains 12 residues. This CDR3 reads CASQDRADTQYF. The CDR3 DNA reads TGTGCCAGTCAGGACAGGGCAGATACGCAGTATTTT.

The chain has TRBV29-1 and TRBJ2-3; no clear D. This CDR3 region has 15 residues. Per germline, CDR1 SQVTM and CDR2 ANQGSEA. V was clipped by 2 bases and J by 1 base, with 13 bases between them. The CDR3 region has the DNA TGCAGCGTTGAAACGCGACACCGGGGCACAGATACGCAGTATTTT. This codes for CSVETRHRGTDTQYF.

The rearrangement links TRBV7-3 to TRBJ1-3, with D unresolved. The V end lost 1 base, the J end lost 4 bases, and 5 bases lay between the germline ends. Germline CDR1 SGHTA, CDR2 FQGTGA. This CDR3 comprises 13 residues. Here the CDR3 reads CASSLNTGNTIYF. DNA of the CDR3: TGTGCCAGCAGCTTAAACACGGGAAACACCATATATTTT.

The J gene is TRBJ2-5, the V gene TRBV7-2, with 10 bases identical to TRBD2. The germline CDR1 and CDR2 sequences are SGHTA and FQGNSA. This CDR3 has 19 residues. J gave up 3 bases and V 4 bases, and 17 bases lay outside the gene matches. The DNA of the CDR3 is TGTGCCAGCAGCTCCGAAGGGGCTAGCGGGAGATTAGGGGAAGAGACCCAGTACTTC. It translates to CASSSEGASGRLGEETQYF.

The chain has TRBV6-6 and TRBJ2-7; a possible D gene is TRBD2 (5 bases). The CDR3 length is 14 residues. The germline V gene encodes CDR1 MNHNY and CDR2 SVGAGI (reference sequence). V gave up 6 bases and J gave up 8 bases, with 20 bases separating them. The CDR3 spells CASRPAGGPLKQYF. The CDR3 bases are TGTGCCAGCAGGCCCGCCGGCGGGCCCCTGAAGCAGTACTTC.

The rearrangement uses TRBV19 and TRBJ2-2; 9 bases are shared with TRBD1. V dropped 6 bases and J dropped 5; count of bases not matched to a gene: 1. CDR3 length: 13 amino acids. The germline V gene encodes CDR1 LNHDA and CDR2 SQIVND (reference sequence). The CDR3 here is CASSGQGTGELFF. As DNA, the CDR3 is TGTGCCAGTAGCGGACAGGGGACCGGGGAGCTGTTTTTT.

This sequence joins TRBV19 and TRBJ1-1, with 9 bases aligning to TRBD1. This CDR3 has 14 amino acids. Germline V CDR1 and CDR2: LNHDA, SQIVND (reference sequence). The V and J ends lost 6 bases and 4 bases, in that order; junction bases with no gene match: 6. The CDR3 coding sequence is TGTGCCAGTAGAGGACAGGGGATACCCACTGAAGCTTTCTTT. This codes for CASRGQGIPTEAFF. Together with reference TRBV19 and TRBJ1-1, the CDR3 gives the full variable domain: DGGITQSPKYLFRKEGQNVTLSCEQNLNHDAMYWYRQDPGQGLRLIYYSQIVNDFQKGDIAEGYSVSREKKESFPLTVTSAQKNPTAFYLCASRGQGIPTEAFFGQGTRLTVV.

The chain combines TRBV6-1 with TRBJ2-1; TRBD1 agrees at 8 bases. Trimming took 5 bases from V and 8 from J; bases not matched to a gene: 8. Germline V gene sequence: CDR1 MNHNS, CDR2 SASEGT. The CDR3 has 14 amino acids. The CDR3 region is CASSLTGGGDEQFF. CDR3 nucleotides: TGTGCCAGCAGTTTAACAGGGGGTGGCGATGAGCAGTTCTTC.

This clone was recorded once. The CDR3 sequence is CASSVDANQPQHF. For the CDR3, the DNA is TGTGCCAGCAGTGTTGACGCCAATCAGCCCCAGCATTTT. V gene TRBV6-4 combines with J gene TRBJ1-5, with no clear D. Trimming cost V 4 bases and J 3 bases, with 7 bases left between them. CDR3 length: 13 amino acids. Germline CDR1 MRHNA, CDR2 SNTAGT.

In its sample, this clone was seen once. The V call is TRBV4-1, the J call TRBJ2-7; 10 nucleotides align to TRBD2. V was clipped by 6 bases and J by 3 bases; unmatched bases: 11. The CDR3 is 16 amino acids. Germline V lookup: CDR1 MGHRA, CDR2 YSYEKL. CDR3 residues: CASSPRPASGSYEQYF. The CDR3 region has the DNA TGCGCCAGCAGTCCAAGACCGGCTAGCGGGAGCTACGAGCAGTACTTC.

This chain links TRBV28 with TRBJ2-1; 7 bases fit TRBD2. Germline CDR1 reads MDHEN; CDR2 reads SYDVKM. The CDR3 length is 15 residues. Losses at the gene ends were 4 bases for V and 10 bases for J; bases not matched to a gene: 13. The CDR3 DNA reads as TGTGCCAGCAGTTCACCAGCGGGACGGGGTTGGGAGCAGTTCTTC. Translation: CASSSPAGRGWEQFF.

CDR3 residues: CASSYYAGTYEQYF. The CDR3 DNA reads as TGTGCCAGCAGTTACTATGCAGGGACCTACGAGCAGTACTTC. This chain joins TRBV6-6 and TRBJ2-7; possible D gene TRBD1, 5 bases. Trimming pared 1 base from V and 2 bases from J, leaving 9 bases between. This CDR3 is built from 14 residues. Germline V gene lookup returns CDR1 MNHNY and CDR2 SVGAGI (reference sequence).

This clone was counted once. CDR3 DNA: TGTGCCAGCAGCCAAGGGTGGCGGGCCCCCACAGATACGCAGTATTTT. Protein sequence: CASSQGWRAPTDTQYF. The chain has TRBV4-2 and TRBJ2-3, with a tentative D call TRBD2 (5 bases). Germline V CDR1 and CDR2: LGHNA, YNFKEQ. The CDR3 contains 16 residues. Trimming took 1 base from V and 2 from J, leaving 13 bases between them.

This clone has only a few counts. The rearrangement joins TRBV2 to TRBJ2-1, with 8 bases aligning to TRBD2. Germline CDR1 SNHLY, CDR2 FYNNEI. The CDR3 spans 15 residues. V shed 3 bases, J shed 5 bases, and the junction held 6 bases outside the gene matches. CDR3 sequence reads: CASSEGREGHNEQFF. The CDR3 DNA sequence: TGTGCCAGCAGTGAGGGACGGGAGGGCCACAATGAGCAGTTCTTC.

V is TRBV5-1 and J is TRBJ2-7; D possibly corresponds to TRBD2 (6 bases). Germline V gene lookup returns CDR1 SGHRS and CDR2 YFSETQ. V dropped 0 bases and J dropped 3 bases, with 13 bases sitting between them. The CDR3 is 15 residues long. This chain's CDR3 is CASSLDPGDHYEQYF. Here the CDR3 DNA reads TGCGCCAGCAGCTTGGATCCGGGGGATCACTACGAGCAGTACTTC.

The V gene is TRBV19, the J gene TRBJ1-1; no firm D call. Trimming shortened V by 3 bases and J by 0 bases, and 5 bases separated the two germline ends. The CDR3 is made up of 13 amino acids. Germline-derived CDR1 and CDR2 are LNHDA and SQIVND (reference sequence). In DNA form, the CDR3 reads TGTGCCAGTAGTATGTCGGTGAACACTGAAGCTTTCTTT. It yields the protein CASSMSVNTEAFF.

The chain has TRBV9 and TRBJ2-5; the D gene is possibly TRBD2 (5 bases). There are 14 residues in the CDR3. V was trimmed by 4 bases and J by 1 base, leaving 11 bases between them. Germline CDR1 and CDR2: SGDLS and YYNGEE. DNA for the CDR3: TGTGCCAGCAGCCCTGGGAGCGCCCAAGAGACCCAGTACTTC. Translating it yields CASSPGSAQETQYF.